A single sample gave rise to the 8 T cell receptor beta chains below, sequenced in a study of T cells after yellow fever vaccination. TCRdb independently ran MiXCR on the 5' RACE reads; one entry per CDR3 protein. The sample includes a few hundred thousand distinct CDR3 sequences, 6.8% of them seen just once. The sample was PBMCs, taken 45 days after the first yellow fever vaccination. These receptors all stem from a man younger than 35 who received the YFV17D yellow fever vaccine.

The chain recombines TRBV7-3 with TRBJ1-2; TRBD1 agrees at 9 bases. This CDR3 comprises 13 residues. Germline-derived CDR1 and CDR2 are SGHTA and FQGTGA. V lost 10 bases, J lost 2 bases, and 5 bases stayed unmatched. CDR3 sequence: CANRTGVNYGYTF. CDR3 nucleotides: TGTGCCAACAGGACAGGGGTGAACTATGGCTACACCTTC.

This clonotype was detected only a few times. The chain joins TRBV12-3 or TRBV12-4 to TRBJ2-7; TRBD1 aligns across 10 bases. The CDR3 runs to 11 residues. J was trimmed by 5 bases and V by 8 bases; bases with no gene match: 0. The CDR3 loop reads CASGTGDEQYF. CDR3 sequence (DNA): TGTGCCAGCGGGACAGGGGACGAGCAGTACTTC.

This clonotype was detected many times. The chain employs TRBV6-5 and TRBJ2-5, with D possibly matching TRBD1 (7 bases). There are 18 residues in the CDR3. Germline V gives CDR1 MNHEY, CDR2 SVGAGI. The V and J ends lost 0 bases and 5 bases respectively, with 22 bases between them. CDR3 bases: TGTGCCAGCAGTTACTCGAATCCGGCAGGGGGGATTAAGGAGACCCAGTACTTC. It yields the protein CASSYSNPAGGIKETQYF.

The chain has TRBV5-4 and TRBJ2-2, with unresolved D. With 0 bases removed from V and 4 bases from J, the gap between germline ends came to 13 bases. The CDR3 spans 16 residues. Germline CDR1 is SGHNT and CDR2 is YYREEE (reference sequence). The CDR3 is CASSLGGHPRTGELFF. The CDR3 bases are TGTGCCAGCAGCTTGGGGGGTCACCCACGCACCGGGGAGCTGTTTTTT.

This clonotype occurred a few times. The genes are TRBV4-1 and TRBJ2-3, with unresolved D. The CDR3 runs to 16 residues. The germline V and J ends were trimmed by 0 bases and 2 bases, with 12 bases remaining between them. Germline V CDR1 and CDR2: MGHRA, YSYEKL. CDR3 DNA sequence: TGCGCCAGCAGCCAAGATATGGCGGCGTACACAGATACGCAGTATTTT. It is translated as CASSQDMAAYTDTQYF.

The rearrangement uses TRBV21-1 and TRBJ1-4; the tabulated D call, TRBD1, remains unverified against the DNA. TRBV21-1 is assigned pseudogene status. The CDR3 length is 13 residues. In DNA form, the CDR3 reads TGTGCCAGCAATTGCGGGACATATGAAAAACTGTTTTTT. Its translation is CASNCGTYEKLFF.

The rearrangement links TRBV4-1 to TRBJ1-1, with TRBD1 identical over 11 bases. This CDR3 region has 18 residues. With V trimmed by 5 bases and J by 4 bases, 15 bases remained unmatched. Per germline, CDR1 MGHRA and CDR2 YSYEKL. The DNA of the CDR3 is TGCGCCAGCAGCAAGGGACAGGGGGGTACCACCGGAGGCACTGAAGCTTTCTTT. It codes for CASSKGQGGTTGGTEAFF.

This chain uses TRBV7-2 with TRBJ2-5, with no clear D. Deletions cut 3 bases from V and 3 bases from J, with 11 bases between. The CDR3 sequence is 14 residues long. Germline CDR1 and CDR2: SGHTA and FQGNSA. The CDR3 spells CASSFSPSEETQYF. The CDR3 region has the DNA TGTGCCAGCAGCTTTTCCCCCTCCGAAGAGACCCAGTACTTC.